The next 5 T cell receptor beta chains were all read from a single sample in a study of shared T cell receptors in the human thymus. The method was immunoSEQ multiplex PCR; TCRdb's version includes in-frame clones alone and lacks a portion of them. Here the sample spans hundreds of thousands of clones, 75% to 85% being singletons. These records were also assigned to another study, of human thymus T cells.

Input material: thymocytes. These TCRs come from a boy under three years old with a congenital heart defect.

The rearrangement links TRBV5-6 to TRBJ1-1, with D perhaps matching TRBD1 (6 bases). V was clipped by 3 bases and J by 3 bases, with 15 bases between them. The CDR3 covers 15 residues. The germline V gene has CDR1 SGHDT and CDR2 YYEEEE. CDR3 amino acids: CASSSPTGAYTEAFF. CDR3 nucleotides: TGTGCCAGCAGCTCCCCGACAGGAGCTTACACTGAAGCTTTCTTT.

This sequence joins TRBV10-3 and TRBJ2-7; 8 bases are shared with TRBD2. The CDR3 covers 13 residues. Trimming removed 6 bases from V and 9 bases from J; junction bases left unmatched: 10. CDR1 and CDR2 (germline): ENHRY, SYGVKD. CDR3 protein: CAIRGSRGGLQYF. The CDR3 DNA is TGTGCCATCAGGGGGAGCCGGGGGGGTTTGCAGTACTTC.

As DNA, the CDR3 is TGCAGCGTTGCTCAGGGACGCACAACAGGGGACCGACTAGCGGGAAGGTACGAGCAGTACTTC. This encodes CSVAQGRTTGDRLAGRYEQYF. The chain recombines TRBV29-1 with TRBJ2-7; TRBD2 matches at 11 bases. This CDR3 is built from 21 residues. Germline trimming cut 4 bases from V and 4 bases from J; bases unmatched to any gene: 27. Germline CDR1 SQVTM, CDR2 ANQGSEA.

Only a few counts were recorded for this clone. Written as DNA, the CDR3 is TGTGCCAGCAGCTTGTTGCCGGACAGTGAAGCTTTCTTT. Its protein is CASSLLPDSEAFF. The J gene is TRBJ1-1, the V gene TRBV5-6; TRBD1 might be the D (6 bases). V lost 1 base and J 7 bases, leaving 11 bases between the germline ends. The CDR3 sequence is 13 residues long. Per the germline V gene, CDR1 is SGHDT and CDR2 is YYEEEE.

The genes are TRBV7-2 and TRBJ2-7; the D gene is possibly TRBD2 (5 bases). V was trimmed by 5 bases and J by 5 bases, leaving 19 bases between them. Per the germline V gene, CDR1 is SGHTA and CDR2 is FQGNSA. The CDR3 length is 15 residues. The CDR3 nucleotides are TGTGCCAGCAGCCCGCCCCGGAGAGGGCGAGACGAGCAGTACTTC. This translates into CASSPPRRGRDEQYF.